These 20 T cell receptor beta chains share one sample of origin, sequenced in a study of cytomegalovirus exposure and HLA in healthy donors. The PCR was carried out with 60 Vbeta primers and 13 Jbeta primers. The method was immunoSEQ multiplex PCR; TCRdb's version includes in-frame clones alone and lacks a portion of them. This table holds 130,000 to 150,000 clones, approximately 79% found once. The sample was PBMCs. These receptors were collected from a woman between 40 and 50 years old in good health and CMV-seropositive.

In this sample, this clone turned up once. This chain connects TRBV7-2 to TRBJ1-4; the D is unclear. In germline, CDR1 is SGHTA, CDR2 FQGNSA. Trimming stripped 2 bases from V and 6 bases from J, with 7 bases between. CDR3 length: 13 residues. Written as DNA, the CDR3 is TGTGCCAGCAGCTTATTCGGGGATGAAAAACTGTTTTTT. This sequence encodes CASSLFGDEKLFF.

The V and J genes are TRBV19 and TRBJ1-1; TRBD1 is a possible D gene (5 bases). CDR3 length equals 17 residues. Trimming pared 7 bases from V and 1 base from J, leaving 22 bases between. CDR1 is LNHDA and CDR2 is SQIVND in the germline V gene (reference sequence). DNA for the CDR3: TGTGCCAGTACCTCAAGGACGGGGGGGGACCCGAACACTGAAGCTTTCTTT. It yields the protein CASTSRTGGDPNTEAFF. Complete variable domain (other parts from reference TRBV19 and TRBJ1-1): DGGITQSPKYLFRKEGQNVTLSCEQNLNHDAMYWYRQDPGQGLRLIYYSQIVNDFQKGDIAEGYSVSREKKESFPLTVTSAQKNPTAFYLCASTSRTGGDPNTEAFFGQGTRLTVV.

This rearrangement joins TRBV18 to TRBJ1-2; D remains ambiguous. Germline V lookup: CDR1 KGHSH, CDR2 LQKENI. Deletions cut 0 bases from V and 3 bases from J, with 11 bases between. This CDR3 has 15 amino acids. The CDR3: CASSPPYTDHYGYTF. The DNA for the CDR3 is TGTGCCAGCTCACCACCGTATACAGATCACTATGGCTACACCTTC.

The V call is TRBV21-1, the J call TRBJ1-5; TRBD1 reflects the table's D call only, with no check against the DNA. TRBV21-1 is tagged as a pseudogene. This CDR3 comprises 16 residues. CDR3 in amino acids: CASSKVETARNQPQHF. The CDR3 region has the DNA TGTGCCAGCAGCAAAGTTGAAACAGCACGCAATCAGCCCCAGCATTTT.

The rearrangement uses TRBV4-2 and TRBJ1-2; D not certain. The V end was cut by 2 bases, the J end by 8 bases, with 12 bases between. Germline CDR1 LGHNA, CDR2 YNFKEQ. This CDR3 is 13 amino acids long. The CDR3 is CASSQPRMEGYTF. The DNA of the CDR3 is TGTGCCAGCAGCCAACCGAGGATGGAGGGCTACACCTTC.

The genes are TRBV2 and TRBJ2-5, with TRBD1 matching over 8 bases. The CDR3 length is 14 residues. J lost 2 bases, V lost 5 bases, and 4 bases had no gene match. Looked up from germline, CDR1 is SNHLY and CDR2 is FYNNEI. The CDR3 is CASSSRTGQETQYF. The CDR3 bases are TGTGCCAGCAGTTCGAGGACAGGGCAAGAGACCCAGTACTTC.

The CDR3 nucleotides read TGTGCCTGGAGTATGACTACCGGAGAGACCCAGTACTTC. Amino acid sequence: CAWSMTTGETQYF. This chain uses TRBV30 with TRBJ2-5; D may be TRBD2 (5 bases). This CDR3 spans 13 amino acids. Germline lookup yields CDR1 GTSNPN and CDR2 SVGIG (reference sequence). The V end lost 2 bases, the J end lost 4 bases, and 11 bases lay between the germline ends.

The chain employs TRBV10-3 and TRBJ1-3; D might be TRBD1 (5 bases). The CDR3 runs 14 residues. V gave up 7 bases and J gave up 0 bases, with 10 bases separating them. Germline values: CDR1 ENHRY, CDR2 SYGVKD. The CDR3 DNA reads as TGTGCCATCATGAGGCAGGGCTCTGGAAACACCATATATTTT. It encodes CAIMRQGSGNTIYF.

This clone was seen a few times. The chain carries TRBV5-4 and TRBJ1-1; no firm D call. The germline gives CDR1 SGHNT, CDR2 YYREEE (reference sequence). V lost 4 bases and J 4 bases, leaving 11 bases between the germline ends. CDR3 size: 13 residues. The CDR3 region has the DNA TGTGCCAGCAGCACACGACATTTCACTGAAGCTTTCTTT. Amino acids: CASSTRHFTEAFF.

This clone was found once. The rearrangement links TRBV10-3 to TRBJ2-1, with D tentatively TRBD2 (7 bases). Trimming removed 4 bases at V and 7 bases at J, with 20 bases between. CDR1 is ENHRY, CDR2 SYGVKD, per germline. The CDR3 runs 16 residues. The CDR3 protein is CAISANEGGGPNEQFF. CDR3 nucleotide sequence: TGTGCCATCAGTGCCAACGAGGGGGGGGGACCTAATGAGCAGTTCTTC.

This chain uses TRBV2 with TRBJ1-2; 9 bases agree with TRBD1. Germline values: CDR1 SNHLY, CDR2 FYNNEI. Trimming took 0 bases from V and 8 from J; bases not matched to a gene: 7. The CDR3 runs 15 residues. The CDR3 DNA follows: TGTGCCAGCAGTGAAGCCCCTACAGGGGGCGCAGGCTACACCTTC. Amino acids: CASSEAPTGGAGYTF.

The CDR3 DNA follows: TGTGCCAGCAGAGAATCCGGGACACCGGGCGAGCAGTACTTC. This codes for CASRESGTPGEQYF. The rearrangement uses TRBV2 and TRBJ2-7; D possibly corresponds to TRBD1 (6 bases). V was shortened by 6 bases and J by 6 bases, with 18 bases between the two germline ends. The germline CDR1 and CDR2 sequences are SNHLY and FYNNEI. This CDR3 has 14 residues. Full variable domain (rest looked up from reference TRBV2 and TRBJ2-7): EPEVTQTPSHQVTQMGQEVILRCVPISNHLYFYWYRQILGQKVEFLVSFYNNEISEKSEIFDDQFSVERPDGSNFTLKIRSTKLEDSAMYFCASRESGTPGEQYFGPGTRLTVT.

V gene TRBV6-5 combines with J gene TRBJ1-1, with 9 nucleotides matching TRBD1. Germline values: CDR1 MNHEY, CDR2 SVGAGI. The CDR3 spans 14 residues. Trimming took 2 bases from V and 3 from J; bases not matched to a gene: 1. As DNA, the CDR3 is TGTGCCAGCAGTTACGGGGACAGGGACACTGAAGCTTTCTTT. Its protein is CASSYGDRDTEAFF.

The chain has TRBV5-1 and TRBJ1-4; D ambiguous. CDR1 and CDR2 from the germline V gene are SGHRS and YFSETQ. The CDR3 spans 15 residues. V shed 4 bases and J shed 3 bases, with 13 bases lying between them. The CDR3: CASSTTFSANEKLFF. CDR3 DNA: TGCGCCAGCAGCACTACATTTTCGGCTAATGAAAAACTGTTTTTT.

The V and J genes are TRBV12-5 and TRBJ1-1; TRBD1 might be the D (5 bases). CDR1 is LGHNT, CDR2 FRNRAP, per germline. The CDR3 is 14 residues long. Trimming removed 6 bases from V and 1 base from J, with 12 bases in between. CDR3 nucleotides: TGTGCTAGTGGCTGGGGACTGCCGAACACTGAAGCTTTCTTT. This codes for CASGWGLPNTEAFF. Based on the CDR3 plus reference TRBV12-5 and TRBJ1-1, the full variable domain is DARVTQTPRHKVTEMGQEVTMRCQPILGHNTVFWYRQTMMQGLELLAYFRNRAPLDDSGMPKDRFSAEMPDATLATLKIQPSEPRDSAVYFCASGWGLPNTEAFFGQGTRLTVV.

This clone was counted once. The chain carries TRBV27 and TRBJ2-5; D unresolved. The CDR3 loop spans 12 amino acids. Germline-derived CDR1 and CDR2 are MNHEY and SMNVEV (reference sequence). The V end lost 5 bases, the J end lost 1 base, and 5 bases lay between the germline ends. The CDR3 region is CASSLPQETQYF. In DNA, the CDR3 is TGTGCCAGCAGTCTCCCCCAAGAGACCCAGTACTTC.

The chain links TRBV27 to TRBJ1-3; 7 bases are a match to TRBD1. With V trimmed by 1 base and J by 0 bases, 9 bases remained unmatched. Per germline, CDR1 MNHEY and CDR2 SMNVEV (reference sequence). The CDR3 loop spans 18 amino acids. CDR3 protein: CASSLLAGQRSSGNTIYF. CDR3 nucleotides: TGTGCCAGCAGTTTATTGGCGGGACAGCGGAGCTCTGGAAACACCATATATTTT.

This clone was recorded a few times. The chain couples TRBV28 to TRBJ2-1; 10 positions agree with TRBD2. V shed 2 bases, J shed 10 bases, and the junction held 11 bases outside the gene matches. CDR1 is MDHEN, CDR2 SYDVKM, per germline. This CDR3 is 16 amino acids long. This CDR3 is CASSLDSRTSGGEQFF. The CDR3 bases are TGTGCCAGCAGTTTAGATTCCCGGACTAGCGGCGGAGAGCAGTTCTTC.

The chain links TRBV18 to TRBJ1-6, with a weak D call TRBD1 (6 bases). The germline V gene has CDR1 KGHSH and CDR2 LQKENI. Deletions cut 3 bases from V and 10 bases from J, with 10 bases between. The CDR3 is made up of 13 amino acids. For the CDR3, the DNA is TGTGCCAGCTCACCCTCCGGGACATCACCCCTCCACTTT. Amino acid sequence: CASSPSGTSPLHF.

As to this clone: Germline and junction disagree at one end, which may indicate a read error. Other DNA sequences in this sample translate to the same CDR3. The gene calls are TRBV5-1 and TRBJ1-2; unclear D gene. CDR3 length: 13 residues. CDR1 is SGHRS and CDR2 is YFSETQ in the germline V gene. CDR3 nucleotide sequence: TGTGCCAGCAGCGATATCACCGGCTATGGCTACACCTTC. Its protein is CASSDITGYGYTF.